Presented here are 28 T cell receptor beta chains from one specimen sequenced in a study of a mutant IDH1 vaccine in newly diagnosed glioma. Time point described: week 11, during vaccination. The content of each vaccine dose was 300 ug of mutant IDH1 20-mer peptide, and topical imiquimod accompanied it. The repertoire was sequenced with immunoSEQ multiplex PCR; TCRdb's copy has only in-frame clones and lacks some. The data contain 55,000 or so clones, roughly 90% of them singletons. For these TCRs, the target antigens are not known. The material sequenced was PBMCs, taken from a glioma patient whose treatment included an IDH1 peptide vaccine. These receptors came from a man between 50 and 59 years old with glioma.

This chain uses TRBV28 with TRBJ2-7; 8 positions agree with TRBD2. The CDR3 is made up of 13 amino acids. With 7 bases clipped from V and 1 base from J, the junction kept 3 bases outside the gene matches. In germline, CDR1 is MDHEN, CDR2 SYDVKM. The CDR3 region has the DNA TGTGCCAGCACGGGGGGGGCGTCCTACGAGCAGTACTTC. Its translation: CASTGGASYEQYF.

This chain joins TRBV9 and TRBJ2-6; the match to TRBD1 covers 7 bases. The germline V gene has CDR1 SGDLS and CDR2 YYNGEE. This CDR3 is 15 amino acids long. J was trimmed by 1 base and V by 3 bases; bases with no gene match: 1. The DNA of the CDR3 is TGTGCCAGCAGCGCACAGGGGTCTGGGGCCAACGTCCTGACTTTC. Translated: CASSAQGSGANVLTF.

The genes are TRBV7-9 and TRBJ2-3; tentative D call: TRBD1 (5 bases). Germline V gene data show CDR1 as SEHNR and CDR2 as FQNEAQ (reference sequence). This CDR3 has 15 residues. Trimming took 3 bases from V and 2 from J, leaving 12 bases between them. This CDR3 reads CASSLGPGHTDTQYF. The CDR3 coding sequence is TGTGCCAGCAGCTTGGGGCCAGGGCACACAGATACGCAGTATTTT.

The chain joins TRBV4-1 to TRBJ2-3, with 15 nucleotides matching TRBD2. CDR1 MGHRA and CDR2 YSYEKL come from the germline V gene. J gave up 6 bases and V 7 bases, and 5 bases lay outside the gene matches. The CDR3 sequence is 15 residues long. In DNA form, the CDR3 reads TGCGCCAGCACTAGGACTAGCGGGAGGGGCGATACGCAGTATTTT. It is translated as CASTRTSGRGDTQYF.

The gene calls are TRBV20-1 and TRBJ1-2; 7 nucleotides line up with TRBD1. This CDR3 is built from 11 residues. Germline V gene data show CDR1 as DFQATT and CDR2 as SNEGSKA (reference sequence). Losses at the gene ends were 4 bases for V and 8 bases for J; bases not matched to a gene: 4. CDR3 coding DNA: TGCAGTGCTACCCAGGGGGTGGGCTACACCTTC. It encodes CSATQGVGYTF.

The chain links TRBV27 to TRBJ1-5; D ambiguous. V was clipped by 6 bases and J by 2 bases, with 8 bases between them. This CDR3 is 13 amino acids long. Germline V gene sequence: CDR1 MNHEY, CDR2 SMNVEV (reference sequence). The CDR3 nucleotides read TGTGCCAGCAGAAAGGTTGGCAATCAGCCCCAGCATTTT. This encodes CASRKVGNQPQHF.

The rearrangement uses TRBV9 and TRBJ2-2; D uncertain. Germline V lookup: CDR1 SGDLS, CDR2 YYNGEE. Trimming removed 3 bases at V and 6 bases at J, with 6 bases between. The CDR3 sequence is 12 residues long. This CDR3 reads CASSAVAGELFF. CDR3 sequence (DNA): TGTGCCAGCAGCGCCGTCGCCGGGGAGCTGTTTTTT.

The chain has TRBV5-4 and TRBJ2-7; 8 nucleotides align to TRBD2. CDR3 size: 13 residues. Unmatched junction bases numbered 7, after V lost 7 bases and J lost 4 bases. CDR1 SGHNT and CDR2 YYREEE come from the germline V gene (reference sequence). In DNA form, the CDR3 reads TGTGCCAGCTCCCCAGGCGGGGGGTACGAGCAGTACTTC. This codes for CASSPGGGYEQYF. Drawing the rest from reference TRBV5-4 and TRBJ2-7, the complete variable domain is ETGVTQSPTHLIKTRGQQVTLRCSSQSGHNTVSWYQQALGQGPQFIFQYYREEENGRGNFPPRFSGLQFPNYSSELNVNALELDDSALYLCASSPGGGYEQYFGPGTRLTVT.

This sequence joins TRBV5-4 and TRBJ2-7; D may correspond to TRBD1 or TRBD2 (5 bases each). This CDR3 comprises 14 residues. The ends were cut back, 4 bases at V and 3 bases at J, with 14 bases in the middle. Germline V CDR1 and CDR2: SGHNT, YYREEE (reference sequence). CDR3 region: CASSARDRNYEQYF. The CDR3 DNA sequence: TGTGCCAGCAGCGCCCGGGACCGAAACTACGAGCAGTACTTC.

This clone was counted a single time. The chain joins TRBV5-6 to TRBJ2-3; D is undetermined. Germline V lookup: CDR1 SGHDT, CDR2 YYEEEE. CDR3 length: 16 residues. V lost 4 bases to trimming and J lost 3 bases, with 18 bases between them. CDR3 protein: CASSPTGVWGTDTQYF. The CDR3 DNA sequence: TGTGCCAGCAGCCCAACTGGAGTCTGGGGTACAGATACGCAGTATTTT.

The V and J genes are TRBV4-1 and TRBJ1-1; 7 positions agree with TRBD1. This CDR3 comprises 15 residues. CDR1 and CDR2 (germline): MGHRA, YSYEKL. With V trimmed by 1 base and J by 1 base, 3 bases remained unmatched. The DNA for the CDR3 is TGCGCCAGCAGCCAAGGTCCAGGGGGGAACACTGAAGCTTTCTTT. This encodes CASSQGPGGNTEAFF.

The rearrangement joins TRBV2 to TRBJ2-3; D uncertain. Trimming took off 5 bases at V and 2 bases at J, with 14 bases between the two ends. The CDR3 contains 15 residues. Germline-derived CDR1 and CDR2 are SNHLY and FYNNEI. As DNA, the CDR3 is TGTGCCAGCAGTCGATTTTCCCCCGACACAGATACGCAGTATTTT. The encoded protein is CASSRFSPDTDTQYF.

This chain uses TRBV7-6 with TRBJ1-5; tentative D call: TRBD1 (6 bases). With 5 bases removed from V and 3 bases from J, the gap between germline ends came to 11 bases. The CDR3 spans 14 residues. The germline V gene encodes CDR1 SGHVS and CDR2 FNYEAQ. CDR3 nucleotide sequence: TGTGCCAGCAGCATACAGGGCCCCAATCAGCCCCAGCATTTT. Translating it yields CASSIQGPNQPQHF.

J is TRBJ2-7 and V is TRBV7-4; 10 bases align to TRBD2. Germline CDR1 SGHVT, CDR2 SQSDAQ. V was pared by 1 base and J by 6 bases, with 15 bases of the junction left unmatched. The CDR3 totals 18 residues. CDR3 bases: TGTGCCAGCAGCTTAGAAGTTTTGGTAGAGCGGGGGGGCCCCGAGCAGTACTTC. Amino acid sequence: CASSLEVLVERGGPEQYF.

This clone was observed a single time. The V and J genes are TRBV7-9 and TRBJ2-7; maybe TRBD1 (6 bases). Trimming pared 4 bases from V and 1 base from J, leaving 8 bases between. The CDR3 consists of 13 residues. Germline V gene sequence: CDR1 SEHNR, CDR2 FQNEAQ (reference sequence). Written as DNA, the CDR3 is TGTGCCAGCAGCTACACAGGGTCCTACGAGCAGTACTTC. It yields the protein CASSYTGSYEQYF.

V and J are TRBV7-9 and TRBJ1-5; 8 nucleotides line up with TRBD1. The V gene's germline CDR1 is SEHNR and CDR2 FQNEAQ (reference sequence). The CDR3 is 15 amino acids. V was clipped by 1 base and J by 1 base; unmatched bases: 0. DNA for the CDR3: TGTGCCAGCAGCTTAGGGACAGGGAGCAATCAGCCCCAGCATTTT. This translates into CASSLGTGSNQPQHF.

This chain connects TRBV27 to TRBJ2-2; a possible D gene is TRBD1 (6 bases). V lost 7 bases, J lost 0 bases, and 12 bases lay in between. This CDR3 has 15 residues. Germline values: CDR1 MNHEY, CDR2 SMNVEV (reference sequence). Here the CDR3 DNA reads TGTGCCAGCACCTGGGACATCGCGAACACCGGGGAGCTGTTTTTT. As protein: CASTWDIANTGELFF.

The chain uses TRBV4-1 and TRBJ2-1, with D perhaps TRBD1 (5 bases). The CDR3 length is 17 residues. Per germline, CDR1 MGHRA and CDR2 YSYEKL. V was shortened by 5 bases and J by 0 bases, with 17 bases between the two germline ends. The CDR3 nucleotides are TGCGCCAGCAGCGAGGACATCTTCTTGGGCTCCTACAATGAGCAGTTCTTC. The encoded protein is CASSEDIFLGSYNEQFF.

This sequence joins TRBV29-1 and TRBJ1-3; D uncertain. Germline V gene data show CDR1 as SQVTM and CDR2 as ANQGSEA. V shed 3 bases and J shed 4 bases, with 7 bases lying between them. This CDR3 is 12 amino acids long. The CDR3 is CSVDMGGNTIYF. The DNA for the CDR3 is TGCAGCGTTGACATGGGGGGAAACACCATATATTTT.

V is TRBV6-6 and J is TRBJ1-2, with unresolved D. V was pared by 2 bases and J by 4 bases, with 8 bases between. Germline values: CDR1 MNHNY, CDR2 SVGAGI (reference sequence). The CDR3 length is 13 residues. The CDR3 region has the DNA TGTGCCAGCAGTTACAGGGATTTCTATGGCTACACCTTC. It codes for CASSYRDFYGYTF.

CDR3 in amino acids: CASSLAGGGLTEAFF. The DNA for the CDR3 is TGTGCCAGCAGCTTAGCAGGAGGGGGGCTTACTGAAGCTTTCTTT. This chain joins TRBV7-8 and TRBJ1-1; D possibly corresponds to TRBD1 (6 bases). Trimming shortened V by 0 bases and J by 5 bases, and 13 bases separated the two germline ends. The CDR3 contains 15 residues. CDR1 is SGHVS, CDR2 FQNEAQ, per germline.

This rearrangement joins TRBV4-1 to TRBJ2-7, with 11 bases fitting TRBD1. V dropped 4 bases and J dropped 0; count of bases not matched to a gene: 2. The CDR3 covers 15 residues. Germline values: CDR1 MGHRA, CDR2 YSYEKL. The CDR3 reads CASSLGQGDSYEQYF. The CDR3 bases are TGCGCCAGCAGCCTGGGACAGGGGGACTCCTACGAGCAGTACTTC.

The chain links TRBV25-1 to TRBJ2-7; 8 bases match TRBD2. The CDR3 is made up of 15 amino acids. In germline, CDR1 is MGHDK, CDR2 SYGVNS. Trimming took 2 bases from V and 4 from J; bases not matched to a gene: 7. The CDR3 nucleotides are TGTGCCAGCAGTGAACGCAGCGGGAGTGGGTACGAGCAGTACTTC. Protein: CASSERSGSGYEQYF.

The chain joins TRBV29-1 to TRBJ1-2, with a tentative D call TRBD1 (6 bases). Germline CDR1 SQVTM, CDR2 ANQGSEA. The ends were cut back, 4 bases at V and 2 bases at J, with 14 bases in the middle. The CDR3 is made up of 14 amino acids. The CDR3 nucleotides read TGCAGCGTTGGGGACATTCGTCGAAACTATGGCTACACCTTC. Its translation is CSVGDIRRNYGYTF.

The gene calls are TRBV4-3 and TRBJ1-6, with D perhaps TRBD1 (5 bases). Germline V CDR1 and CDR2: LGHNA, YSLEER. V was trimmed by 1 base and J by 10 bases, leaving 14 bases between them. The CDR3 spans 15 residues. CDR3 in amino acids: CASSQGPGEWSPLHF. The CDR3, as DNA: TGCGCCAGCAGCCAAGGTCCGGGGGAGTGGTCACCCCTCCACTTT.

The chain joins TRBV6-6 to TRBJ2-2; D call uncertain. The V gene lost 5 bases and the J gene lost 5 bases, with 15 bases spanning the gap. There are 15 residues in the CDR3. The V gene's germline CDR1 is MNHNY and CDR2 SVGAGI (reference sequence). Here the CDR3 reads CASSRPRAGTGELFF. CDR3 nucleotides: TGTGCCAGCAGTAGACCGAGAGCAGGAACCGGGGAGCTGTTTTTT.

The chain combines TRBV7-3 with TRBJ2-3; D is perhaps TRBD1 (6 bases). Germline V lookup: CDR1 SGHTA, CDR2 FQGTGA. The V gene lost 1 base and the J gene lost 2 bases, with 13 bases spanning the gap. The CDR3 is made up of 16 amino acids. CDR3 amino acids: CASSLNVQGSTDTQYF. The CDR3 DNA follows: TGTGCCAGCAGCTTAAATGTCCAGGGGTCCACAGATACGCAGTATTTT.

This clone appeared once. The chain joins TRBV6-1 to TRBJ2-5; TRBD1 might be the D (6 bases). The CDR3 extends over 14 amino acids. V lost 6 bases and J lost 1, with 12 bases in between. CDR1 is MNHNS, CDR2 SASEGT, per germline. CDR3 loop: CASRKDRSQETQYF. The CDR3 coding sequence is TGTGCCAGCAGAAAAGACAGGAGCCAAGAGACCCAGTACTTC.